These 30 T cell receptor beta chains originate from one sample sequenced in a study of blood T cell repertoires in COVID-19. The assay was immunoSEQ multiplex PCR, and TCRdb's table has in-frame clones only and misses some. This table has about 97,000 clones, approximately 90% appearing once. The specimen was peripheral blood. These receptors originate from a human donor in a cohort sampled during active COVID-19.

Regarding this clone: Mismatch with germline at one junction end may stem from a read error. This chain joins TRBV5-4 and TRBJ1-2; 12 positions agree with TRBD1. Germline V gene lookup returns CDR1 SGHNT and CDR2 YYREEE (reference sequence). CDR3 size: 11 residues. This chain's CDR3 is CAGGTGGLSVF. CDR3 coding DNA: TGTGCCGGTGGGACAGGGGGCCTTTCAGTCTTC.

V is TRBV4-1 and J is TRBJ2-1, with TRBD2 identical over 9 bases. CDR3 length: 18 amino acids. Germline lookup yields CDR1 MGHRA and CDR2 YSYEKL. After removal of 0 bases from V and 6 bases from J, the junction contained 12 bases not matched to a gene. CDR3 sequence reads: CASSQDPPSWRGGNEQFF. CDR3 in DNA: TGCGCCAGCAGCCAAGATCCCCCCAGTTGGCGGGGGGGCAATGAGCAGTTCTTC.

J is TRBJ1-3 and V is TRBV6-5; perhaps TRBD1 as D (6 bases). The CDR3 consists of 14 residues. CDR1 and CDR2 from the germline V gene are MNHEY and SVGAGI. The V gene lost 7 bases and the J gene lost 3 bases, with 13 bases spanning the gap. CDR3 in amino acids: CASIAGVGGNTIYF. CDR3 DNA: TGTGCCAGCATTGCAGGGGTTGGTGGAAACACCATATATTTT.

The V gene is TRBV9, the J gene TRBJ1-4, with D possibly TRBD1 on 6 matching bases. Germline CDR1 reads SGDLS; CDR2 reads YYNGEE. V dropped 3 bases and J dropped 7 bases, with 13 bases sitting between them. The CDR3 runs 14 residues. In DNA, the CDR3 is TGTGCCAGCAGCGAAACAGGGATCATTGAAAAACTGTTTTTT. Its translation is CASSETGIIEKLFF.

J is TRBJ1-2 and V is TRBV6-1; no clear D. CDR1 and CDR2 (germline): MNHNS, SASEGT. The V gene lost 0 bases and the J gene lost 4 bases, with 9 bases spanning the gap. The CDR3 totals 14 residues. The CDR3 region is CASSEARNFYGYTF. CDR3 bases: TGTGCCAGCAGTGAAGCCCGTAATTTCTATGGCTACACCTTC.

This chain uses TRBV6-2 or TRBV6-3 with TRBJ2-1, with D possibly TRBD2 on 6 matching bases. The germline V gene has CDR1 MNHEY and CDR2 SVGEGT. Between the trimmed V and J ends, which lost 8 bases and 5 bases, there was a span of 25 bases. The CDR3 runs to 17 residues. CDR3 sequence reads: CASRSLPGLRLNNEQFF. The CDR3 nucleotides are TGTGCCAGCCGTTCCCTCCCGGGACTCCGATTGAACAATGAGCAGTTCTTC.

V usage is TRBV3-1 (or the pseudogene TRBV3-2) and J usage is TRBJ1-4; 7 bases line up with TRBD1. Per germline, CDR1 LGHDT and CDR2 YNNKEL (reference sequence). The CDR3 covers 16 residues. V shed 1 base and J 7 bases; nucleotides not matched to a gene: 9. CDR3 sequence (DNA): TGTGCCAGCAGCCAAGGTCTTGGGACAGCCTTTGAAAAACTGTTTTTT. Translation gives CASSQGLGTAFEKLFF.

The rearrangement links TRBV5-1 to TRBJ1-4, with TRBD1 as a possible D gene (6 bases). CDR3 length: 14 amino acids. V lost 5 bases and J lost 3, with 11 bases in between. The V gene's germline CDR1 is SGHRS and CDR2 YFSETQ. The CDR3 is CASRGDRSNEKLFF. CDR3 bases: TGCGCCAGCAGGGGCGACAGGTCTAATGAAAAACTGTTTTTT. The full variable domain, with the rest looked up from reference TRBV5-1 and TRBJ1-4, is KAGVTQTPRYLIKTRGQQVTLSCSPISGHRSVSWYQQTPGQGLQFLFEYFSETQRNKGNFPGRFSGRQFSNSRSEMNVSTLELGDSALYLCASRGDRSNEKLFFGSGTQLSVL.

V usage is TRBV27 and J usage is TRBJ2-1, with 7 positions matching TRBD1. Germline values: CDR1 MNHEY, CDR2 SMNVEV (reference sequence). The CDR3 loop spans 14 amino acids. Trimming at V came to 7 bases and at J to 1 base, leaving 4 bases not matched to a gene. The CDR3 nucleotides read TGTGCCAGCACCCGGGACAGATCCTACAATGAGCAGTTCTTC. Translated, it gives CASTRDRSYNEQFF.

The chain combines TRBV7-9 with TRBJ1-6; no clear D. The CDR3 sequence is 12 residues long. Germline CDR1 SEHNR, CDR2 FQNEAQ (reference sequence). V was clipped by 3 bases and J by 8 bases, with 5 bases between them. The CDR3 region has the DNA TGTGCCAGCAGCTTGGGCGATTCACCCCTCCACTTT. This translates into CASSLGDSPLHF.

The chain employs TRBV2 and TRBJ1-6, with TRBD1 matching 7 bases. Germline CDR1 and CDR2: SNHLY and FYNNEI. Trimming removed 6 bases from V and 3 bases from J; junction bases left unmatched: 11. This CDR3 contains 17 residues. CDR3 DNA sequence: TGTGCCAGCAGGGTAGGGAAGGGGGCTGACTATAATTCACCCCTCCACTTT. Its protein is CASRVGKGADYNSPLHF.

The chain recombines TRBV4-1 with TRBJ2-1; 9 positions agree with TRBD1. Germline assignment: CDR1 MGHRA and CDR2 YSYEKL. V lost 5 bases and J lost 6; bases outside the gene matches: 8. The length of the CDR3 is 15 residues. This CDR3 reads CASSVRTGASNEQFF. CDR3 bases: TGCGCCAGCAGCGTCCGGACAGGGGCCTCCAATGAGCAGTTCTTC.

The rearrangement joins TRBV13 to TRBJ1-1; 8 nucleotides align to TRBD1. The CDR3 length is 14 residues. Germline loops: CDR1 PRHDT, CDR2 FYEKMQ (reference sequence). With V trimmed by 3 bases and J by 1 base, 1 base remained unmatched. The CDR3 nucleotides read TGTGCCAGCAGCTTTGGACAGGGGAACACTGAAGCTTTCTTT. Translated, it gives CASSFGQGNTEAFF.

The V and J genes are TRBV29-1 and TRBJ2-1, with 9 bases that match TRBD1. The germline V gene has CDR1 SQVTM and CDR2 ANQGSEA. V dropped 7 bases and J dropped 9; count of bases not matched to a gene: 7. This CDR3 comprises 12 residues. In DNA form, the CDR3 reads TGCAGCGGGGGGACAGGGTGGGGTGAGCAGTTCTTC. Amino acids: CSGGTGWGEQFF.

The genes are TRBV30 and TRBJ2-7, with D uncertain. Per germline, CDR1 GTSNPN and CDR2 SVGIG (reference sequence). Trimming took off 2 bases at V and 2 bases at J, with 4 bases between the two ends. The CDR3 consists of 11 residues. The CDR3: CAWSHTYEQYF. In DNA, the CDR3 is TGTGCCTGGAGTCACACCTACGAGCAGTACTTC. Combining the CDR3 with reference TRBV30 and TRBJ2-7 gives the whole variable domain SQTIHQWPATLVQPVGSPLSLECTVEGTSNPNLYWYRQAAGRGLQLLFYSVGIGQISSEVPQNLSASRPQDRQFILSSKKLLLSDSGFYLCAWSHTYEQYFGPGTRLTVT.

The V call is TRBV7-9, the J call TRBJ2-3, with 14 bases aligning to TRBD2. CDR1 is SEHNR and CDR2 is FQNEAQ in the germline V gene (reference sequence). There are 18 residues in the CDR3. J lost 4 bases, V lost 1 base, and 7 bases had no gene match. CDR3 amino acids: CASSLGSLTSGGADTQYF. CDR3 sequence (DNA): TGTGCCAGCAGCTTAGGGTCCCTGACTAGCGGGGGGGCAGATACGCAGTATTTT. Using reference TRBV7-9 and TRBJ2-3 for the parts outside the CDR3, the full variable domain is DTGVSQNPRHKITKRGQNVTFRCDPISEHNRLYWYRQTLGQGPEFLTYFQNEAQLEKSRLLSDRFSAERPKGSFSTLEIQRTEQGDSAMYLCASSLGSLTSGGADTQYFGPGTRLTVL.

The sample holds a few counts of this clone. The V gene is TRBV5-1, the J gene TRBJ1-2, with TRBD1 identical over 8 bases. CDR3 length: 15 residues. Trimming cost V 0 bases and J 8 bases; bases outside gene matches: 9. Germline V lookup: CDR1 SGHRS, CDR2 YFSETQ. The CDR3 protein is CASSLGTDRGAGYTF. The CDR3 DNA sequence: TGCGCCAGCAGCTTGGGTACCGACAGGGGCGCAGGCTACACCTTC.

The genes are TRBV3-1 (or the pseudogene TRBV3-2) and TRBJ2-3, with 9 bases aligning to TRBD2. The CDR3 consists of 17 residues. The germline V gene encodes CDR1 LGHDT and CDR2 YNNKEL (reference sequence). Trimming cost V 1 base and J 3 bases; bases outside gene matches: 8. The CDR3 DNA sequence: TGTGCCAGCAGCCAAGCGCCGCGTCTAGCGGGAACAGATACGCAGTATTTT. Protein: CASSQAPRLAGTDTQYF.

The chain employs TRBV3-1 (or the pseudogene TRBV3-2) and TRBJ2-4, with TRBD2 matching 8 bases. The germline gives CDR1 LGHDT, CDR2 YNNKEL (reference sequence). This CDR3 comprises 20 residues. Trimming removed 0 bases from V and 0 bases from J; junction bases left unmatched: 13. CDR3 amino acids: CASSQDFPWERGLAKNIQYF. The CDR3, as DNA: TGTGCCAGCAGCCAAGATTTCCCGTGGGAGCGGGGGCTAGCCAAAAACATTCAGTACTTC.

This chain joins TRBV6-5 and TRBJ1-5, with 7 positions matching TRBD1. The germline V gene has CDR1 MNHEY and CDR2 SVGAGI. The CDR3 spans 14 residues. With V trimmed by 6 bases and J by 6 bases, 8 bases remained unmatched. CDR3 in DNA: TGTGCCAGCAGGACAGGGTCGGGTAGTCAGCCCCAGCATTTT. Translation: CASRTGSGSQPQHF.

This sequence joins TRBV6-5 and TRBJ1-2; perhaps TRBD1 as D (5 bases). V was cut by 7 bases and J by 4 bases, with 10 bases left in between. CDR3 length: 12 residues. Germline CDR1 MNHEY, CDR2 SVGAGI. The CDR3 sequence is CASTYGGYGYTF. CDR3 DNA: TGTGCCAGCACCTACGGGGGCTATGGCTACACCTTC.

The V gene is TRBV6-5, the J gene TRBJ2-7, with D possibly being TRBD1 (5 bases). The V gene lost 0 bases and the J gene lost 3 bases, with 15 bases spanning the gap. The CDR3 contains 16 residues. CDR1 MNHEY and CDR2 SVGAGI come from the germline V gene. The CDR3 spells CASSYSATQVHYEQYF. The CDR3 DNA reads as TGTGCCAGCAGTTACTCGGCAACACAGGTCCACTACGAGCAGTACTTC.

The DNA for the CDR3 is TGTGCCAGCAGCCAAGGTCCCCGGGATCCCCCCTTTTGGGGCTACACCTTC. Protein sequence: CASSQGPRDPPFWGYTF. The rearrangement links TRBV3-1 (or the pseudogene TRBV3-2) to TRBJ1-2; D unresolved. CDR1 and CDR2 (germline): LGHDT, YNNKEL (reference sequence). The V and J ends lost 1 base and 8 bases respectively, with 23 bases between them. The CDR3 extends over 17 amino acids.

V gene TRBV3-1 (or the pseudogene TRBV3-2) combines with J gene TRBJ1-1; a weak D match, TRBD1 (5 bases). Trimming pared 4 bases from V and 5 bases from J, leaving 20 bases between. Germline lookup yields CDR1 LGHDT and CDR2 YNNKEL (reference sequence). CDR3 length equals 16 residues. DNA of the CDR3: TGTGCCAGCAGCCCATGGGACGCCGGGAGAGTTACTGAAGCTTTCTTT. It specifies CASSPWDAGRVTEAFF.

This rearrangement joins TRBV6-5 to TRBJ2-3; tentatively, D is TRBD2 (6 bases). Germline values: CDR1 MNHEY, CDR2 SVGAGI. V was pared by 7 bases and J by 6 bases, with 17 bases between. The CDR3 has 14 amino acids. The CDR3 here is CASKVGLTRDTQYF. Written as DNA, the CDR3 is TGTGCCAGCAAAGTGGGACTGACGAGGGATACGCAGTATTTT.

This chain's CDR3 is CASSLLGGASTDTQYF. DNA for the CDR3: TGCGCCAGCAGCTTGCTGGGGGGGGCGAGCACAGATACGCAGTATTTT. The chain links TRBV5-1 to TRBJ2-3, with TRBD2 as a possible D gene (7 bases). Germline CDR1 reads SGHRS; CDR2 reads YFSETQ. The length of the CDR3 is 16 residues. Trimming shortened V by 1 base and J by 0 bases, and 12 bases separated the two germline ends.

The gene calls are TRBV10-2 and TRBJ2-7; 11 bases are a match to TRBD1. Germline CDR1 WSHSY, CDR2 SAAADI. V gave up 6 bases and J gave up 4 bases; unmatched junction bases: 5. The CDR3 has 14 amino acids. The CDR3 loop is CASSPGTGGYEQYF. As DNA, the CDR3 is TGCGCCAGCAGCCCCGGGACAGGGGGGTACGAGCAGTACTTC.

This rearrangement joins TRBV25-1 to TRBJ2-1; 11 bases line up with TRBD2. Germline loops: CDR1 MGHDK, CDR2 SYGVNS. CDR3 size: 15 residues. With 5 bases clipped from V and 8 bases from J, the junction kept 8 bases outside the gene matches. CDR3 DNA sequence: TGTGCCAGCAGTAAACGTAGCGGGGGGGCGCATGAGCAGTTCTTC. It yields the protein CASSKRSGGAHEQFF.

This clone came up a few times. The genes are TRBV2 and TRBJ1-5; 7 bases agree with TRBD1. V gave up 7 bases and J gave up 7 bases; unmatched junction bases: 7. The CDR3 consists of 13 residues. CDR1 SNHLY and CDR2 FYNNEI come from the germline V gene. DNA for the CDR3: TGTGCCAGCACTTTGGGACAGCCCCAGCCCCAGCATTTT. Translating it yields CASTLGQPQPQHF.

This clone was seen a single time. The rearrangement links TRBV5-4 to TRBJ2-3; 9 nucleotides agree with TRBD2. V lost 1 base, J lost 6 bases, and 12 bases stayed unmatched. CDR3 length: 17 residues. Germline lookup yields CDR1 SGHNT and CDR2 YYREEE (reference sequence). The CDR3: CASSLFLSAGGSDTQYF. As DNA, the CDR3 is TGTGCCAGCAGCTTGTTCCTCTCGGCGGGGGGGTCCGATACGCAGTATTTT. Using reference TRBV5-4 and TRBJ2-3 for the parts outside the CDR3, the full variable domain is ETGVTQSPTHLIKTRGQQVTLRCSSQSGHNTVSWYQQALGQGPQFIFQYYREEENGRGNFPPRFSGLQFPNYSSELNVNALELDDSALYLCASSLFLSAGGSDTQYFGPGTRLTVL.